This is a list of T cell receptor beta chains from one sample in a study of radiotherapy plus CTLA-4 blockade in lung cancer. The data were produced by immunoSEQ multiplex PCR, yet TCRdb's version contains in-frame clones alone and is incomplete. The sample records some 77,000 clones, approximately 83% being singletons. This specimen was peripheral blood, taken from a patient treated with radiotherapy plus ipilimumab. The receptors shown here come from a human donor with non-small cell lung cancer who had a partial response to radiotherapy plus ipilimumab. The CDR3 runs from the conserved cysteine through the conserved F or W. The order of the fields is V gene, J gene, D gene, clone size, CDR3 DNA, CDR3 protein. The D gene is left open where the match is weak. A clone size is listed for some rows: how often the clone was seen (once, few, many), or a class if it is expanded.

V gene: TRBV5-4; J gene: TRBJ2-5; D gene: -; clone size: -; CDR3 DNA: TGTGCCAGCAGCTTGGTGGAGCAGATTCAAGAGACCCAGTACTTC; CDR3 protein: CASSLVEQIQETQYF
V gene: TRBV5-4; J gene: TRBJ2-7; D gene: TRBD1; clone size: -; CDR3 DNA: TGTGCCAGCAGCACGCCGACAGGGGGAGACTACGAGCAGTACTTC; CDR3 protein: CASSTPTGGDYEQYF
V gene: TRBV5-1; J gene: TRBJ2-5; D gene: -; clone size: once; CDR3 DNA: TGCGCCAGCAGCTTGGCGGCGGCACAAGAGACCCAGTACTTC; CDR3 protein: CASSLAAAQETQYF
V gene: TRBV5-1; J gene: TRBJ1-2; D gene: -; clone size: few; CDR3 DNA: TGCGCCAGCAGCTTGCAGGGTGACTATGGCTACACCTTC; CDR3 protein: CASSLQGDYGYTF
V gene: TRBV10-3; J gene: TRBJ2-5; D gene: -; clone size: -; CDR3 DNA: TGTGCCATCAGAGACCCCGGGACATCAAAAGAGACCCAGTACTTC; CDR3 protein: CAIRDPGTSKETQYF
V gene: TRBV5-4; J gene: TRBJ2-1; D gene: TRBD1; clone size: -; CDR3 DNA: TGTGCCAGCAGCTTCCGGGACAGGGACGGTGAGCAGTTCTTC; CDR3 protein: CASSFRDRDGEQFF
V gene: TRBV28; J gene: TRBJ2-6; D gene: TRBD1; clone size: -; CDR3 DNA: TGTGCCAGCAGTTTCTGGACAGGAGGCTCTGGGGCCAACGTCCTGACTTTC; CDR3 protein: CASSFWTGGSGANVLTF
V gene: TRBV19; J gene: TRBJ2-1; D gene: TRBD2; clone size: -; CDR3 DNA: TGTGCCAGTAGTACCACTAGCGGGAGGCCTAATGAGCAGTTCTTC; CDR3 protein: CASSTTSGRPNEQFF
V gene: TRBV6-1; J gene: TRBJ2-3; D gene: TRBD2; clone size: -; CDR3 DNA: TGTGCCAGCAGACGGACTAGCGGCACAGATACGCAGTATTTT; CDR3 protein: CASRRTSGTDTQYF
V gene: TRBV7-2; J gene: TRBJ1-4; D gene: -; clone size: few; CDR3 DNA: TGTGCCAGCAGCTTCACAGGGAATGAAAAACTGTTTTTT; CDR3 protein: CASSFTGNEKLFF
V gene: TRBV6-5; J gene: TRBJ2-1; D gene: -; clone size: -; CDR3 DNA: TGTGCCAGCAGCTGGTTGAGGACATCTGAGCAGTTCTTC; CDR3 protein: CASSWLRTSEQFF
V gene: TRBV19; J gene: TRBJ2-7; D gene: TRBD2; clone size: -; CDR3 DNA: TGTGCCAGTAGTATAATTTTGTCCAGCGGGAGCCCGACCTACGAGCAGTACTTC; CDR3 protein: CASSIILSSGSPTYEQYF
V gene: TRBV28; J gene: TRBJ2-5; D gene: -; clone size: -; CDR3 DNA: TGTGCCAGCAGTCCCCGTCCAGGGGACGAGACCCAGTACTTC; CDR3 protein: CASSPRPGDETQYF
V gene: TRBV7-9; J gene: TRBJ2-7; D gene: TRBD1; clone size: -; CDR3 DNA: TGTGCCAGCAGCGAAGGGACAGGGCGGACCTACGAGCAGTACTTC; CDR3 protein: CASSEGTGRTYEQYF
V gene: TRBV7-2; J gene: TRBJ2-3; D gene: TRBD1; clone size: -; CDR3 DNA: TGTGCCAGCAGCTTACAGGGGGTGACGCAGTATTTT; CDR3 protein: CASSLQGVTQYF
V gene: TRBV19; J gene: TRBJ2-3; D gene: TRBD2; clone size: -; CDR3 DNA: TGTGCCAGTAGTGCCGCTAGCGGGGCAGATACGCAGTATTTT; CDR3 protein: CASSAASGADTQYF
V gene: TRBV18; J gene: TRBJ1-5; D gene: TRBD1; clone size: few; CDR3 DNA: TGTGCCAGCTCACCCGGACAGGATGAACAGCCCCAGCATTTT; CDR3 protein: CASSPGQDEQPQHF
V gene: TRBV18; J gene: TRBJ1-2; D gene: TRBD1; clone size: -; CDR3 DNA: TGTGCCAGCTCACCACCTTCAGGACAGGGCTATGGCTACACCTTC; CDR3 protein: CASSPPSGQGYGYTF
V gene: TRBV6-5; J gene: TRBJ1-2; D gene: TRBD1; clone size: -; CDR3 DNA: TGTGCCAGCAGGCAGACAGGGGACTATGGCTACACCTTC; CDR3 protein: CASRQTGDYGYTF